The TCR beta chain under discussion was sequenced for a study of blood T cell repertoires in COVID-19. At the level of the study: Specimens from acute and convalescent COVID-19 originated in the United States, Italy and Spain.

Per the original methods: For nucleated cells, counts were estimated from reference gene primer amplification. Some clones are missing from TCRdb's copy, which holds only in-frame ones; the method was immunoSEQ multiplex PCR. The V and J calls and clone size are taken from that table; D and trimming were inferred from the DNA. This sample has over 250,000 clones, with 75% to 90% found just once. V shed 4 bases and J 3 bases; nucleotides not matched to a gene: 8. Germline loops: CDR1 LGHNT, CDR2 FRNRAP. The CDR3 has 16 residues. The J gene is TRBJ1-5, the V gene TRBV12-5; 8 bases are a match to TRBD1. The source of this sequence is a woman in her 70s with COVID-19, enrolled during active disease. The sample was peripheral blood. The CDR3 coding sequence is TGTGCTAGTGGTTCAACTCGGACAGGGAACAATCAGCCCCAGCATTTT. Protein sequence: CASGSTRTGNNQPQHF.